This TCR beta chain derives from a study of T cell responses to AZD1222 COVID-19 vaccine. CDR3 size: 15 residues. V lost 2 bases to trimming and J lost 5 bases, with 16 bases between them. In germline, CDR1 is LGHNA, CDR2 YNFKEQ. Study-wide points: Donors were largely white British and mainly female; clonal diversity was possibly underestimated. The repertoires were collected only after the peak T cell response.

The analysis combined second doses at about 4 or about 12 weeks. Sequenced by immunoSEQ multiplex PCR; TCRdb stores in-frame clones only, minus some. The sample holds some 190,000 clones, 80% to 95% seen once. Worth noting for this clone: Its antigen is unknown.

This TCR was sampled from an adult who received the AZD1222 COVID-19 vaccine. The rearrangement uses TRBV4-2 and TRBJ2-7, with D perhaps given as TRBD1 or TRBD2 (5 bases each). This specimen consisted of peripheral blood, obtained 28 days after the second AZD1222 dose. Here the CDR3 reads CASSQTRGVGDEQYF. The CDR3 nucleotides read TGTGCCAGCAGCCAAACCCGGGGCGTGGGAGACGAGCAGTACTTC.